This T cell receptor beta chain was retrieved from a study of blood T cell repertoires in COVID-19. Study-wide context: Sites in the United States, Italy and Spain provided acute and convalescent COVID-19 samples. Nucleic acid was either cDNA or gDNA, and it came from T cells, B-cell-depleted T cells, or PBMCs.

In the authors' methods: From reference gene primer amplification, estimates of nucleated cell counts were derived. The table came from immunoSEQ multiplex PCR; TCRdb's copy has only in-frame clones and leaves some out. Clone size and V and J calls were adopted from that table, with D and trimming inferred from the DNA. The table has around 100,000 clones, 90% to 95% seen once. The CDR3 consists of 13 residues. V lost 2 bases and J lost 5, with 9 bases in between. Germline V gene data show CDR1 as LGHDT and CDR2 as YNNKEL (reference sequence). This clonotype was obtained from a human donor in a cohort sampled during active COVID-19. The rearrangement uses TRBV3-1 (or the pseudogene TRBV3-2) and TRBJ2-5; D is unclear. Sequenced: peripheral blood. The CDR3, as DNA: TGTGCCAGCAGCCAAAACTCCGGGGAGACCCAGTACTTC. The encoded protein is CASSQNSGETQYF.